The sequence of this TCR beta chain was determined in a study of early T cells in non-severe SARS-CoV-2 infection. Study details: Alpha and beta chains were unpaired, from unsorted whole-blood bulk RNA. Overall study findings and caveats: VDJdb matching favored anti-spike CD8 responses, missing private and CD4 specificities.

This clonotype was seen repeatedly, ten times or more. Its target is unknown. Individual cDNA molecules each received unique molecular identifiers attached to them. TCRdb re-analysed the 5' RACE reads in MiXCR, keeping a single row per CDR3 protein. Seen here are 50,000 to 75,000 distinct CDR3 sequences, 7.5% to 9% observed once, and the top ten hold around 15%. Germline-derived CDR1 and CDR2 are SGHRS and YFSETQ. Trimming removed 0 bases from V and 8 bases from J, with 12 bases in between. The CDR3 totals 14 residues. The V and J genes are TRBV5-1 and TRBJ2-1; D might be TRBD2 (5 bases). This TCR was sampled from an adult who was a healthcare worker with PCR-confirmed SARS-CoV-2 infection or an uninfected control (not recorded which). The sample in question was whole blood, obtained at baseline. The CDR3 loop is CASSLERVLDEQFF. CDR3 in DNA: TGCGCCAGCAGCTTGGAGAGGGTTTTGGATGAGCAGTTCTTC.